The 15 T cell receptor beta chains in this list originate from one sample, sequenced in a study of control samples from healthy donors and cancer patients. Repertoires were generated with immunoSEQ multiplex PCR, while TCRdb's copy carries only in-frame clones and drops some. The table shows approximately 120,000 clones, with around 89% occurring only once. Sequenced: blood. The receptors were sampled from a woman aged 45-65 years in good health.

V is TRBV19 and J is TRBJ1-3; 7 positions agree with TRBD1. The V and J ends lost 5 bases and 0 bases, in that order; junction bases with no gene match: 10. CDR1 is LNHDA, CDR2 SQIVND, per germline (reference sequence). The CDR3 spans 17 residues. DNA of the CDR3: TGTGCCAGTAGTCCGGTGGACAGGTCCTACTCTGGAAACACCATATATTTT. Protein: CASSPVDRSYSGNTIYF.

V usage is TRBV6-5 and J usage is TRBJ2-1; TRBD2 matches at 8 bases. V lost 4 bases and J lost 9; bases outside the gene matches: 11. CDR1 is MNHEY and CDR2 is SVGAGI in the germline V gene. The CDR3 runs 15 residues. For the CDR3, the DNA is TGTGCCAGCAGTTTTGTCACTAGCGGATTAGGTGAGCAGTTCTTC. Its protein product is CASSFVTSGLGEQFF.

The rearrangement links TRBV9 to TRBJ2-2, with 10 bases lining up with TRBD2. Per the germline V gene, CDR1 is SGDLS and CDR2 is YYNGEE. Losses at the gene ends were 0 bases for V and 4 bases for J; bases not matched to a gene: 15. CDR3 length: 20 residues. The CDR3 coding sequence is TGTGCCAGCAGCGTAGGACCGGCTCTAGCGGGAGTAGTTAGCACCGGGGAGCTGTTTTTT. It is translated as CASSVGPALAGVVSTGELFF.

This clone was seen only once. The chain employs TRBV6-5 and TRBJ1-1, with D perhaps matching TRBD1 (5 bases). The germline V and J ends were trimmed by 0 bases and 7 bases, with 15 bases remaining between them. Germline lookup yields CDR1 MNHEY and CDR2 SVGAGI. The CDR3 runs 15 residues. CDR3 in DNA: TGTGCCAGCAGTTACTCGGGGACCAAAAGGGGTGAAGCTTTCTTT. This encodes CASSYSGTKRGEAFF.

CDR3 nucleotide sequence: TGTGCCTCCCCAGGGGTCTACACCTTC. This sequence encodes CASPGVYTF. The chain is built from TRBV30 and TRBJ1-2; possible D gene TRBD1, 6 bases. CDR1 and CDR2 from the germline V gene are GTSNPN and SVGIG (reference sequence). The CDR3 runs 9 residues. Trimming left V 7 bases short and J 10 bases short, with 10 bases between.

This chain joins TRBV19 and TRBJ1-2, with TRBD1 matching over 9 bases. The CDR3 is made up of 18 amino acids. Losses at the gene ends were 2 bases for V and 0 bases for J; bases not matched to a gene: 10. CDR1 is LNHDA, CDR2 SQIVND, per germline (reference sequence). CDR3 in DNA: TGTGCCAGTAGTATACGGACCGGGACAGGGAGCGCTAACTATGGCTACACCTTC. Its protein product is CASSIRTGTGSANYGYTF.

CDR3 loop: CASSAPTSEHTDTQYF. The CDR3 DNA reads as TGTGCCAGCAGCGCCCCGACTAGCGAGCACACAGATACGCAGTATTTT. The chain combines TRBV9 with TRBJ2-3, with 8 bases matching TRBD2. Germline-derived CDR1 and CDR2 are SGDLS and YYNGEE. J was trimmed by 2 bases and V by 3 bases; bases with no gene match: 8. The CDR3 runs to 16 residues.

The chain is built from TRBV10-3 and TRBJ1-1; D may be TRBD1 (5 bases). Germline CDR1 reads ENHRY; CDR2 reads SYGVKD. The length of the CDR3 is 13 residues. Trimming removed 8 bases from V and 2 bases from J, with 12 bases in between. CDR3 in DNA: TGTGCCATCGGGACGCTGACTAACACTGAAGCTTTCTTT. Its protein is CAIGTLTNTEAFF.

This chain joins TRBV4-3 and TRBJ1-5; D is ambiguous. Trimming removed 0 bases from V and 7 bases from J, with 13 bases in between. The CDR3 has 15 residues. CDR1 LGHNA and CDR2 YSLEER come from the germline V gene. This CDR3 is CASSQDSSGWQPQHF. CDR3 coding DNA: TGCGCCAGCAGCCAAGATTCCTCGGGGTGGCAGCCCCAGCATTTT.

This clone was detected once. The gene calls are TRBV27 and TRBJ2-5; 7 nucleotides line up with TRBD1. The V and J ends lost 4 bases and 3 bases, in that order; junction bases with no gene match: 8. From germline, CDR1 is MNHEY and CDR2 SMNVEV (reference sequence). This CDR3 has 15 amino acids. The CDR3 is CASSSKRGREETQYF. The CDR3 nucleotides read TGTGCCAGCAGTTCCAAGAGGGGGCGGGAAGAGACCCAGTACTTC.

This rearrangement joins TRBV27 to TRBJ1-3, with 7 nucleotides matching TRBD1. Germline CDR1 MNHEY, CDR2 SMNVEV (reference sequence). The ends lost 6 bases at V and 0 bases at J; junction bases unmatched: 8. The CDR3 loop spans 16 amino acids. The DNA of the CDR3 is TGTGCCAGCAGAGCTACAGGGGCCCCCTCTGGAAACACCATATATTTT. Translating it yields CASRATGAPSGNTIYF.

This clone was counted once. The genes are TRBV18 and TRBJ2-5; D ambiguous. This CDR3 has 13 amino acids. The germline V and J ends were trimmed by 6 bases and 4 bases, with 12 bases remaining between them. Per the germline V gene, CDR1 is KGHSH and CDR2 is LQKENI. This CDR3 reads CASSQTGPETQYF. The DNA for the CDR3 is TGTGCCAGCTCCCAGACGGGTCCAGAGACCCAGTACTTC.

This clone appeared a single time. The rearrangement links TRBV18 to TRBJ2-7; D ambiguous. Trimming removed 3 bases at V and 0 bases at J, with 9 bases between. Germline V CDR1 and CDR2: KGHSH, LQKENI. The CDR3 contains 14 residues. CDR3 protein: CASSPASPSYEQYF. Here the CDR3 DNA reads TGTGCCAGCTCACCTGCCAGCCCCTCCTACGAGCAGTACTTC.

The chain is built from TRBV27 and TRBJ1-2; tentative D call: TRBD1 (6 bases). V was cut by 6 bases and J by 4 bases, with 21 bases left in between. The CDR3 contains 16 residues. Germline CDR1 reads MNHEY; CDR2 reads SMNVEV (reference sequence). CDR3 residues: CASRPTPGDPRYGYTF. CDR3 DNA: TGTGCCAGCAGACCTACCCCAGGGGACCCTCGCTATGGCTACACCTTC.

The chain links TRBV11-2 to TRBJ2-5; possible D gene TRBD1, 7 bases. The CDR3 has 14 amino acids. In germline, CDR1 is SGHAT, CDR2 FQNNGV. V lost 5 bases to trimming and J lost 5 bases, with 15 bases between them. CDR3 nucleotides: TGTGCCAGCAGCCTCGGAGGGGGCCGGGAGACCCAGTACTTC. Its translation is CASSLGGGRETQYF.